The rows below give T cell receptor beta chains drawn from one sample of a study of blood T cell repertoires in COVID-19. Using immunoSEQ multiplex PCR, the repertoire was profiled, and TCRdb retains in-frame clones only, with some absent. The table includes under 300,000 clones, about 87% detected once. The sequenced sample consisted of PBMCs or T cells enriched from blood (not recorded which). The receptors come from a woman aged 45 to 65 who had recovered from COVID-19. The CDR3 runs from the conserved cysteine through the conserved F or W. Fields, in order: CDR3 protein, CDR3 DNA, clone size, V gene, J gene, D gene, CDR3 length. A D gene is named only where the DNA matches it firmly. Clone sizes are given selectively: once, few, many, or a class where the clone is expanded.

CDR3: CASSFQGAVETQYF
DNA: TGTGCCAGCAGTTTCCAGGGGGCCGTTGAGACCCAGTACTTC
size: -
V: TRBV27
J: TRBJ2-5
D: TRBD1
length: 14

CDR3: CASSLTRTGTGRGYTF
DNA: TGTGCCAGCAGCTTGACCAGGACAGGGACTGGCAGAGGCTACACCTTC
size: -
V: TRBV5-8
J: TRBJ1-2
D: TRBD1
length: 16

CDR3: CASSEWEQGQPQHF
DNA: TGTGCCAGCAGTGAATGGGAACAGGGACAGCCCCAGCATTTT
size: once
V: TRBV6-1
J: TRBJ1-5
D: -
length: 14

CDR3: CASSLKWGQLNTEAFF
DNA: TGTGCCAGCAGCTTGAAGTGGGGGCAGTTGAACACTGAAGCTTTCTTT
size: -
V: TRBV5-6
J: TRBJ1-1
D: -
length: 16

CDR3: CASSPVPGRYGYTF
DNA: TGTGCCAGCTCACCGGTTCCAGGGCGATATGGCTACACCTTC
size: -
V: TRBV18
J: TRBJ1-2
D: -
length: 14

CDR3: CASSLDGLGGNEQFF
DNA: TGTGCCAGCAGCTTAGACGGGCTGGGGGGGAATGAGCAGTTCTTC
size: -
V: TRBV7-2
J: TRBJ2-1
D: TRBD2
length: 15

CDR3: CASSEGTGGNQPQHF
DNA: TGTGCCAGCAGCGAAGGGACAGGGGGCAATCAGCCCCAGCATTTT
size: -
V: TRBV7-2
J: TRBJ1-5
D: TRBD1
length: 15

CDR3: CASSRPGTSGMWGEQFF
DNA: TGCGCCAGCAGCCGCCCTGGGACTAGCGGGATGTGGGGTGAGCAGTTCTTC
size: few
V: TRBV4-1
J: TRBJ2-1
D: TRBD2
length: 17

CDR3: CASSLGGQGLSGNTIYF
DNA: TGTGCCAGCAGCTTGGGCGGACAGGGTTTGTCTGGAAACACCATATATTTT
size: -
V: TRBV5-4
J: TRBJ1-3
D: TRBD1
length: 17

CDR3: CASSFGWRGDGYTF
DNA: TGTGCCAGCAGCTTCGGGTGGAGGGGTGACGGCTACACCTTC
size: -
V: TRBV7-2
J: TRBJ1-2
D: -
length: 14

CDR3: CASSLLRAGARGTEAFF
DNA: TGTGCCAGCAGTTTACTTCGGGCAGGGGCTCGGGGAACTGAAGCTTTCTTT
size: -
V: TRBV27
J: TRBJ1-1
D: -
length: 17

CDR3: CASSSLRGGVPTNEKLFF
DNA: TGTGCCAGCAGCAGTTTGCGGGGAGGGGTCCCAACTAATGAAAAACTGTTTTTT
size: -
V: TRBV28
J: TRBJ1-4
D: -
length: 18

CDR3: CASSLWAGAGTEAFF
DNA: TGTGCCAGCAGTTTATGGGCAGGGGCGGGTACTGAAGCTTTCTTT
size: once
V: TRBV28
J: TRBJ1-1
D: -
length: 15

CDR3: CASSPRGSNTGELFF
DNA: TGTGCCAGCAGCCCCCGCGGTTCCAACACCGGGGAGCTGTTTTTT
size: -
V: TRBV5-4
J: TRBJ2-2
D: -
length: 15

CDR3: CASSSSQGDNSPLHF
DNA: TGTGCCAGCAGCTCATCACAGGGGGATAATTCACCCCTCCACTTT
size: -
V: TRBV5-4
J: TRBJ1-6
D: TRBD1
length: 15

CDR3: CASSLWGQTYNEQFF
DNA: TGTGCCAGCAGCTTATGGGGACAGACCTACAATGAGCAGTTCTTC
size: -
V: TRBV7-9
J: TRBJ2-1
D: TRBD1
length: 15

CDR3: CASSELPRTGAISYEQYF
DNA: TGTGCCAGCAGCGAACTACCACGAACAGGGGCCATATCCTACGAGCAGTACTTC
size: -
V: TRBV6-2/TRBV6-3
J: TRBJ2-7
D: TRBD1
length: 18

CDR3: CSASADREGLGELFF
DNA: TGCAGTGCTAGTGCCGACCGGGAGGGCCTGGGGGAGCTGTTTTTT
size: -
V: TRBV20-1
J: TRBJ2-2
D: TRBD2
length: 15

CDR3: CASSYQRVNNEQFF
DNA: TGTGCCAGCAGTTATCAGCGGGTGAACAATGAGCAGTTCTTC
size: -
V: TRBV6-2/TRBV6-3
J: TRBJ2-1
D: -
length: 14

CDR3: CASSPGGSGAYEQYF
DNA: TGTGCCAGCAGCCCAGGGGGTAGCGGGGCCTACGAGCAGTACTTC
size: -
V: TRBV3-1/TRBV3-2
J: TRBJ2-7
D: -
length: 15

CDR3: CASRLRDTNMNTEAFF
DNA: TGTGCCAGCAGACTACGGGACACCAATATGAACACTGAAGCTTTCTTT
size: -
V: TRBV7-8
J: TRBJ1-1
D: -
length: 16

CDR3: CASSYKAGPNEKLFF
DNA: TGTGCCAGCAGTTACAAGGCGGGCCCTAATGAAAAACTGTTTTTT
size: -
V: TRBV6-5
J: TRBJ1-4
D: -
length: 15

CDR3: CASSSRDRGSYEQYF
DNA: TGCGCCAGCAGTTCCCGGGACAGGGGGTCCTACGAGCAGTACTTC
size: -
V: TRBV10-1
J: TRBJ2-7
D: TRBD1
length: 15

CDR3: CAISEPGQHTEAFF
DNA: TGTGCCATCAGTGAGCCGGGACAGCACACTGAAGCTTTCTTT
size: -
V: TRBV10-3
J: TRBJ1-1
D: TRBD1
length: 14

CDR3: CASSVEGAGGSGRVNEQFF
DNA: TGTGCCAGCAGCGTAGAAGGGGCAGGGGGCAGTGGGAGGGTGAATGAGCAGTTCTTC
size: -
V: TRBV9
J: TRBJ2-1
D: -
length: 19

CDR3: CASSIDRLAGGSNEQFF
DNA: TGTGCCAGTAGTATAGATAGGCTAGCGGGAGGAAGCAATGAGCAGTTCTTC
size: -
V: TRBV19
J: TRBJ2-1
D: TRBD2
length: 17

CDR3: CASSSRSTGQNYGYTF
DNA: TGCGCCAGCAGCAGCCGCTCAACTGGACAGAACTATGGCTACACCTTC
size: once
V: TRBV4-1
J: TRBJ1-2
D: -
length: 16

CDR3: CASSVWGGEGEKLFF
DNA: TGTGCCAGCAGCGTTTGGGGGGGCGAAGGTGAAAAACTGTTTTTT
size: -
V: TRBV9
J: TRBJ1-4
D: -
length: 15

CDR3: CASSLSSGGNTEAFF
DNA: TGTGCCAGCAGTTTATCGTCCGGGGGGAACACTGAAGCTTTCTTT
size: -
V: TRBV27
J: TRBJ1-1
D: -
length: 15

CDR3: CAALGSPTNEKLFF
DNA: TGTGCCGCCCTTGGGAGCCCAACTAATGAAAAACTGTTTTTT
size: -
V: TRBV28
J: TRBJ1-4
D: -
length: 14

CDR3: CASNSIQGSGQPQHF
DNA: TGTGCCAGCAATAGCATACAAGGCTCGGGTCAGCCCCAGCATTTT
size: -
V: TRBV28
J: TRBJ1-5
D: -
length: 15

CDR3: CASSLVQNQPQHF
DNA: TGTGCCAGCAGCTTAGTTCAGAATCAGCCCCAGCATTTT
size: -
V: TRBV11-2
J: TRBJ1-5
D: -
length: 13

CDR3: CASSHILAGGSHNEQFF
DNA: TGCGCCAGCAGCCACATACTAGCGGGAGGATCCCACAATGAGCAGTTCTTC
size: -
V: TRBV4-3
J: TRBJ2-1
D: TRBD2
length: 17

CDR3: CASSTSGSSYEQYF
DNA: TGTGCCAGCTCCACATCCGGGTCCTCCTACGAGCAGTACTTC
size: -
V: TRBV18
J: TRBJ2-7
D: -
length: 14

CDR3: CASSQRSEGEQFF
DNA: TGTGCCAGCAGCCAAAGGTCAGAGGGTGAGCAGTTCTTC
size: -
V: TRBV7-9
J: TRBJ2-1
D: -
length: 13

CDR3: CASSLPGAADGGRTGELFF
DNA: TGTGCCAGCAGTTTACCCGGGGCTGCGGACGGGGGTCGAACCGGGGAGCTGTTTTTT
size: -
V: TRBV28
J: TRBJ2-2
D: -
length: 19

CDR3: CSVSGGGQGASVGNYGYTF
DNA: TGCAGCGTCTCGGGTGGGGGACAGGGGGCCTCGGTGGGTAACTATGGCTACACCTTC
size: -
V: TRBV29-1
J: TRBJ1-2
D: TRBD1
length: 19

CDR3: CASSSARDTGELFF
DNA: TGTGCCAGTAGTAGCGCCAGGGACACCGGGGAGCTGTTTTTT
size: -
V: TRBV19
J: TRBJ2-2
D: -
length: 14

CDR3: CASSGTGSPGNTIYF
DNA: TGTGCCAGCAGTGGGACAGGGAGCCCCGGAAACACCATATATTTT
size: -
V: TRBV2
J: TRBJ1-3
D: TRBD1
length: 15

CDR3: CASSPWRTSSYEQYF
DNA: TGTGCCAGTAGTCCCTGGCGGACTAGCTCCTACGAGCAGTACTTC
size: -
V: TRBV19
J: TRBJ2-7
D: TRBD2
length: 15